This T cell receptor beta chain was identified during a study of PD-1 blockade in classical Hodgkin lymphoma (dated by TCRdb to about 2020). Regarding the study in general: Nivolumab dosing was 3 mg/kg intravenously every 2 weeks, continuing until either disease progression or unacceptable toxicity. A peripheral blood immune signature of response to PD-1 blockade in classical Hodgkin lymphoma was defined using TCR beta sequencing and CyTOF. The investigation overall reported the following: Diversity was lower in patients who began nivolumab less than 1 year after ASCT, so these patients were left out of later analyses to avoid confounding by immune reconstitution. The study was limited to a single clinical trial cohort, and causes of repertoire differences, possibly disease activity or prior therapy, remained undefined. Trial patients with a complete response had baseline diversity similar to that of newly diagnosed patients, while partial responders and progressors had significantly lower diversity. A significant rise by C4D1 was seen in CD4+ but not CD8+ TCR diversity (p=0.0027 vs p=0.16), with the rise being most apparent in complete responders (p=0.02). Newly diagnosed patients were reported to have lower baseline TCR diversity than healthy donors, and relapsed/refractory patients were reported to have lower baseline TCR diversity still.

Genomic DNA was isolated using the Qiagen DNeasy kit from unsorted PBMCs as well as from negatively selected CD4+ and CD8+ fractions. TCR beta CDR3 regions were amplified by immunoSEQ multiplex PCR using primers annealing to V and J segments. A synthetic immune receptor repertoire was used to minimize amplification bias, and any residual bias was removed computationally once sequencing was done. The paper's processing steps were these. Custom Python scripts were used to quantify repertoire diversity as the Shannon entropy index. Unsorted, CD4+ and CD8+ repertoires were analyzed separately, except for combined analyses in which CD4+ and CD8+ sequences were merged in silico. Clonal expansion was defined as at least a 2-fold frequency increase after treatment relative to C1D1, with a pseudocount of 0.5 for undetected baseline clones. Clones with 0 or 1 copy at C1D1 were classified as singleton clones, and clones with 2 or more copies were classified as non-singleton clones. Clones expanded in unsorted samples were assigned a CD4+, CD8+ or unknown annotation through matching of protein sequences in sorted samples from the same patient. Diversity changes from C1D1 to C4D1 were tested in paired samples using Wilcoxon tests. In its TCRdb copy, this immuneACCESS table keeps in-frame sequences only and misses some clones. Where compared with another copy, unresolved V genes explain less than half of these, and the others have no known cause. V, J and clone size were drawn from that table, and D and trimming were deduced from the DNA. The sample table holds roughly 40,000 clones, of which 88% were seen once. The top ten clones comprise about 8.9% of the sample.

V lost 5 bases and J lost 0 bases, and the count of bases not matched to a germline gene is 13. Taken from the germline V gene, the CDR1 and CDR2 loops are SGHVS and FQNEAQ. Measured from the cysteine to the phenylalanine, the CDR3 is 17 residues long. Of the read, only the CDR3 DNA is kept; its 51 bases are in frame from base 1. Only one count was recorded for this clone. Its antigen is unknown. One base away there is no much larger clone; base qualities are not given. In light of the paper, this sample's time point label describes: cycle 1 day 1 (C1D1), immediately before nivolumab initiation. Every trial patient had relapsed following autologous stem cell transplantation, and prior brentuximab vedotin exposure was what differed among cohorts A, B and C. The trial cohort comprised 56 patients with relapsed/refractory classical Hodgkin lymphoma whose best overall responses were complete response, partial response or progressive disease. Single-agent nivolumab was administered to trial patients in the multi-cohort phase II CheckMate 205 trial. Best overall response was determined by an independent review committee according to the 2007 International Working Group response criteria. Trial PBMCs were collected just before the start of nivolumab (C1D1) and during therapy at cycle 2 day 1 and cycle 4 day 1. Peripheral blood was collected in 8 mL Vacutainer Cell Preparation Tubes, from which PBMCs were isolated by centrifugation and then cryopreserved.

This clonotype was sampled from a human donor with classical Hodgkin lymphoma. The sequence links TRBV7-8 to TRBJ2-7; TRBD1 fits 7 bases in the junction. The material was peripheral blood mononuclear cells (PBMCs), obtained at baseline. The CDR3 protein: CASSRPPRTGNSYEQYF. The DNA is as follows: TGTGCCAGCAGCCGCCCGCCCAGGACAGGTAACTCCTACGAGCAGTACTTC.